Listed here are 27 T cell receptor beta chains from one sample, sequenced in a study of response to subunit inactivated influenza vaccine. One entry per CDR3 protein results from TCRdb running MiXCR on the RT-PCR reads. The repertoire includes some 150,000 distinct CDR3 sequences, approximately 12% of them detected once, and 25% to 35% sits in the top ten. This sample also appeared in a second study, on T cells expressing NK-cell markers. That study reports: Libraries used 5'RACE template switching adding universal primer site and UMIs.

The input for sequencing was CD8+ T cells sorted from PBMCs, taken 11 to 12 days after vaccination. These receptors were obtained from a man aged 50 to 59 who received an inactivated influenza vaccine.

The rearrangement uses TRBV4-1 and TRBJ2-3; D uncertain. Trimming shortened V by 0 bases and J by 6 bases, and 13 bases separated the two germline ends. Germline-derived CDR1 and CDR2 are MGHRA and YSYEKL. The CDR3 is made up of 15 amino acids. CDR3: CASSQDVPLYDTQYF. CDR3 sequence (DNA): TGCGCCAGCAGCCAAGACGTACCCCTCTACGATACGCAGTATTTT.

The chain links TRBV6-1 to TRBJ2-1, with no clear D. V lost 6 bases and J 4 bases, leaving 10 bases between the germline ends. CDR1 and CDR2 from the germline V gene are MNHNS and SASEGT. CDR3 length: 13 residues. The CDR3 DNA follows: TGTGCCAGCAGAACAGTCGGGTACAATGAGCAGTTCTTC. It translates to CASRTVGYNEQFF.

This chain joins TRBV7-3 and TRBJ2-3; D possibly uses TRBD1 or TRBD2 (5 bases each). The CDR3 contains 16 residues. Trimming left V 5 bases short and J 2 bases short, with 17 bases between. Germline V CDR1 and CDR2: SGHTA, FQGTGA. CDR3 protein: CASSPGGDRYTDTQYF. In DNA, the CDR3 is TGTGCCAGCAGCCCCGGTGGGGACCGCTACACAGATACGCAGTATTTT.

As for this clonotype: A much larger clone differs by one base, so this may be a read error. The chain uses TRBV7-9 and TRBJ1-6; D gene ambiguous. Trimming left V 5 bases short and J 9 bases short, with 8 bases between. This CDR3 spans 12 amino acids. The V gene's germline CDR1 is SEHNR and CDR2 FQNEAQ (reference sequence). The CDR3 coding sequence is TGTGCCAGCAGCCTCACTAGTTCACCCCTCCACTTT. Its translation: CASSLTSSPLHF.

This chain uses TRBV20-1 with TRBJ2-7; D possibly corresponds to TRBD1 (6 bases). V gave up 4 bases and J gave up 5 bases, with 15 bases separating them. The CDR3 runs 13 residues. CDR1 is DFQATT and CDR2 is SNEGSKA in the germline V gene (reference sequence). In nucleotides, the CDR3 is TGCAGTGCTAAACTACAGGGACGGGACGAGCAGTACTTC. Its protein product is CSAKLQGRDEQYF.

This clonotype has a handful of counts. The rearrangement links TRBV14 to TRBJ2-2; unclear D gene. Per the germline V gene, CDR1 is SGHDN and CDR2 is FVKESK. Trimming removed 0 bases at V and 6 bases at J, with 11 bases between. CDR3 length equals 15 residues. This CDR3 reads CASSQELFSPGELFF. Here the CDR3 DNA reads TGTGCCAGCAGCCAAGAGCTCTTCTCCCCCGGGGAGCTGTTTTTT.

This clonotype came up a few times. The gene calls are TRBV24-1 and TRBJ1-2; 10 nucleotides line up with TRBD1. J was trimmed by 7 bases and V by 2 bases; bases with no gene match: 6. The germline V gene has CDR1 KGHDR and CDR2 SFDVKD. The CDR3 sequence is 15 residues long. The chain's CDR3 is CATSDSRTGGGGYTF. CDR3 DNA sequence: TGTGCCACCAGTGATTCCCGGACAGGGGGAGGTGGCTACACCTTC.

A few counts support this clonotype. The chain joins TRBV28 to TRBJ1-2; D possibly corresponds to TRBD1 (5 bases). The germline gives CDR1 MDHEN, CDR2 SYDVKM. Trimming left V 2 bases short and J 3 bases short, with 10 bases between. The CDR3 length is 14 residues. CDR3 sequence: CASSLLGRDYGYTF. In DNA form, the CDR3 reads TGTGCCAGCAGTTTACTGGGCAGGGACTATGGCTACACCTTC.

This clonotype was counted a few times. The chain links TRBV6-5 to TRBJ1-1, with D hard to call. The CDR3 contains 14 residues. V lost 2 bases and J lost 5, with 12 bases in between. Germline V gene data show CDR1 as MNHEY and CDR2 as SVGAGI. The CDR3 bases are TGTGCCAGCAGTTACGGGAGCGGGTGGACTGAAGCTTTCTTT. Amino acid sequence: CASSYGSGWTEAFF.

This clonotype has ten or more counts. V and J are TRBV4-3 and TRBJ2-7; 9 nucleotides match TRBD1. J was trimmed by 4 bases and V by 2 bases; bases with no gene match: 3. The CDR3 contains 14 residues. The germline V gene encodes CDR1 LGHNA and CDR2 YSLEER. Here the CDR3 reads CASSQRDRVYEQYF. In nucleotides, the CDR3 is TGCGCCAGCAGCCAAAGGGACAGGGTGTACGAGCAGTACTTC.

Only a few counts were recorded for this clonotype. J is TRBJ2-1 and V is TRBV9; maybe TRBD2 (5 bases). This CDR3 region has 14 residues. Germline loops: CDR1 SGDLS, CDR2 YYNGEE. Trimming stripped 2 bases from V and 3 bases from J, with 9 bases between. CDR3 protein: CASSVPGIYNEQFF. Written as DNA, the CDR3 is TGTGCCAGCAGCGTCCCGGGAATCTACAATGAGCAGTTCTTC.

This clonotype turned up a few times. The chain has TRBV9 and TRBJ2-2, with unresolved D. CDR1 SGDLS and CDR2 YYNGEE come from the germline V gene. Trimming removed 4 bases at V and 7 bases at J, with 8 bases between. The CDR3 extends over 12 amino acids. This chain's CDR3 is CASSPLSGELFF. The CDR3 coding sequence is TGTGCCAGCAGCCCCTTAAGCGGGGAGCTGTTTTTT.

This clonotype appeared a few times. V usage is TRBV5-1 and J usage is TRBJ1-2, with unresolved D. Germline-derived CDR1 and CDR2 are SGHRS and YFSETQ. This CDR3 comprises 13 residues. The V end lost 1 base, the J end lost 1 base, and 5 bases lay between the germline ends. Here the CDR3 reads CASSLNSNYGYTF. The CDR3 nucleotides read TGCGCCAGCAGCTTGAACAGTAACTATGGCTACACCTTC. The full variable domain, with the rest looked up from reference TRBV5-1 and TRBJ1-2, is KAGVTQTPRYLIKTRGQQVTLSCSPISGHRSVSWYQQTPGQGLQFLFEYFSETQRNKGNFPGRFSGRQFSNSRSEMNVSTLELGDSALYLCASSLNSNYGYTFGSGTRLTVV.

In its sample, this clonotype was seen a few times. V usage is TRBV4-3 and J usage is TRBJ2-1; tentatively, D is TRBD2 (6 bases). The CDR3 loop spans 16 amino acids. Germline CDR1 LGHNA, CDR2 YSLEER. Deletions cut 0 bases from V and 6 bases from J, with 15 bases between. The CDR3 protein is CASSQDLGGRANEQFF. The CDR3 DNA is TGCGCCAGCAGCCAAGATCTAGGAGGGCGGGCCAATGAGCAGTTCTTC.

This clonotype was picked up many times. The genes are TRBV20-1 and TRBJ2-3; possibly TRBD1 for D (6 bases). CDR1 is DFQATT and CDR2 is SNEGSKA in the germline V gene (reference sequence). V shed 2 bases and J shed 1 base, with 13 bases lying between them. The CDR3 totals 15 residues. The CDR3 loop is CSARYTGWGTDTQYF. The DNA for the CDR3 is TGCAGTGCTAGATACACAGGGTGGGGCACAGATACGCAGTATTTT.

This chain connects TRBV14 to TRBJ2-7, with 15 bases that match TRBD2. This CDR3 has 17 residues. The germline gives CDR1 SGHDN, CDR2 FVKESK. Trimming cost V 4 bases and J 1 base; bases outside gene matches: 5. CDR3 sequence: CASSRTSGRAGSYEQYF. CDR3 DNA sequence: TGTGCCAGCAGCCGGACTAGCGGGAGGGCCGGTTCCTACGAGCAGTACTTC.

This clonotype was found a few times. This chain uses TRBV5-1 with TRBJ2-7, with D maybe TRBD1 (5 bases). CDR3 length: 13 residues. Trimming cost V 4 bases and J 1 base, with 9 bases left between them. Germline CDR1 reads SGHRS; CDR2 reads YFSETQ. CDR3 sequence reads: CASSADSSYEQYF. In nucleotides, the CDR3 is TGCGCCAGCAGCGCAGACAGTTCCTACGAGCAGTACTTC.

The chain carries TRBV27 and TRBJ2-3; D unresolved. Deletions cut 2 bases from V and 4 bases from J, with 16 bases between. CDR3 length equals 16 residues. Germline values: CDR1 MNHEY, CDR2 SMNVEV (reference sequence). CDR3 coding DNA: TGTGCCAGCAGTTTAATTGTTGGCGTTAGCCCAGATACGCAGTATTTT. It codes for CASSLIVGVSPDTQYF.

This clonotype was detected only a few times. This chain uses TRBV11-2 with TRBJ2-7, with D perhaps given as TRBD1 or TRBD2 (5 bases each). The V gene lost 6 bases and the J gene lost 3 bases, with 9 bases spanning the gap. The CDR3 sequence is 12 residues long. Germline V lookup: CDR1 SGHAT, CDR2 FQNNGV. CDR3 sequence reads: CASRGTVYEQYF. DNA of the CDR3: TGTGCCAGCAGGGGGACCGTCTACGAGCAGTACTTC.

This clonotype occurred many times. The gene calls are TRBV11-3 and TRBJ2-3, with TRBD2 matching over 9 bases. V lost 5 bases, J lost 1 base, and 22 bases stayed unmatched. Germline lookup yields CDR1 SGHNT and CDR2 YENEEA. This CDR3 is built from 21 residues. The CDR3 protein is CASSPGGTGTSRGGGTDTQYF. The CDR3 DNA sequence: TGTGCCAGCAGCCCCGGGGGAACCGGGACTAGCAGAGGGGGGGGCACAGATACGCAGTATTTT.

J is TRBJ2-1 and V is TRBV27, with 10 bases identical to TRBD2. The CDR3 is 15 residues long. CDR1 is MNHEY, CDR2 SMNVEV, per germline (reference sequence). Trimming removed 3 bases from V and 5 bases from J; junction bases left unmatched: 4. CDR3 sequence reads: CASSLLAGVHNEQFF. The CDR3 nucleotides are TGTGCCAGCAGTTTGCTAGCGGGGGTTCACAATGAGCAGTTCTTC.

This clonotype was counted only a few times. The chain employs TRBV6-2 or TRBV6-3 and TRBJ2-5; 13 positions agree with TRBD2. V shed 0 bases, J shed 3 bases, and the junction held 7 bases outside the gene matches. Per the germline V gene, CDR1 is MNHEY and CDR2 is SVGEGT. The CDR3 covers 18 residues. The CDR3 reads CASSYSWTSGRDKETQYF. The DNA for the CDR3 is TGTGCCAGCAGTTACTCGTGGACTAGCGGGAGAGATAAAGAGACCCAGTACTTC.

This clonotype was recorded a few times. The chain couples TRBV6-2 or TRBV6-3 to TRBJ2-5; D gene unclear. Per the germline V gene, CDR1 is MNHEY and CDR2 is SVGEGT. The CDR3 has 14 residues. V lost 5 bases and J 4 bases, leaving 14 bases between the germline ends. DNA for the CDR3: TGTGCCAGCAGTCCACCGGGTTACAGAGAGACCCAGTACTTC. This sequence encodes CASSPPGYRETQYF.

The chain uses TRBV10-3 and TRBJ2-7; maybe TRBD2 (5 bases). Deletions cut 3 bases from V and 0 bases from J, with 9 bases between. The CDR3 is 14 amino acids. Germline V lookup: CDR1 ENHRY, CDR2 SYGVKD. CDR3 in amino acids: CAISDDLASYEQYF. The CDR3 DNA reads TGTGCCATCAGTGACGACCTAGCCTCCTACGAGCAGTACTTC.

The rearrangement joins TRBV9 to TRBJ2-1; tentatively, D is TRBD2 (7 bases). The CDR3 has 14 amino acids. Trimming shortened V by 0 bases and J by 5 bases, and 9 bases separated the two germline ends. The germline gives CDR1 SGDLS, CDR2 YYNGEE. The CDR3 sequence is CASSVEGGHNEQFF. In nucleotides, the CDR3 is TGTGCCAGCAGCGTAGAGGGGGGGCACAATGAGCAGTTCTTC. Drawing the rest from reference TRBV9 and TRBJ2-1, the complete variable domain is DSGVTQTPKHLITATGQRVTLRCSPRSGDLSVYWYQQSLDQGLQFLIQYYNGEERAKGNILERFSAQQFPDLHSELNLSSLELGDSALYFCASSVEGGHNEQFFGPGTRLTVL.

Comments on this clonotype: A clone one base away is much larger, so this may be a read error. The rearrangement joins TRBV28 to TRBJ2-1, with D hard to call. This CDR3 contains 11 residues. Per the germline V gene, CDR1 is MDHEN and CDR2 is SYDVKM. This CDR3 reads CASSSDNKQFF. In DNA, the CDR3 is TGTGCCAGCAGTTCCGACAATAAGCAGTTCTTC.

The V and J genes are TRBV6-6 and TRBJ1-1; D unclear. Germline CDR1 reads MNHNY; CDR2 reads SVGAGI (reference sequence). The CDR3 is 10 residues long. The ends were cut back, 6 bases at V and 8 bases at J, with 7 bases in the middle. This chain's CDR3 is CASSNKEAFF. DNA of the CDR3: TGTGCCAGCAGCAATAAAGAAGCTTTCTTT.